What follows are 9 T cell receptor beta chains derived from one specimen sequenced in a study of blood T cell repertoires in COVID-19. Sequencing was performed with immunoSEQ multiplex PCR; in TCRdb, only in-frame clones are kept and a portion is missing. The table has hundreds of thousands of clones, about 87% seen once; the top ten hold roughly 8%. The sequencing input was peripheral blood. These receptors originate from a woman aged 45 to 65 who had recovered from COVID-19.

V usage is TRBV3-1 (or the pseudogene TRBV3-2) and J usage is TRBJ1-2; tentatively, D is TRBD1 (5 bases). Germline lookup yields CDR1 LGHDT and CDR2 YNNKEL (reference sequence). V gave up 0 bases and J gave up 7 bases, with 6 bases separating them. The CDR3 sequence is 12 residues long. The CDR3 here is CASSQDQGGYTF. The CDR3 region has the DNA TGTGCCAGCAGCCAAGATCAGGGTGGCTACACCTTC.

The J gene is TRBJ2-7, the V gene TRBV6-5; maybe TRBD1 (5 bases). CDR3 length equals 12 residues. Trimming stripped 6 bases from V and 3 bases from J, with 9 bases between. The germline gives CDR1 MNHEY, CDR2 SVGAGI. In DNA form, the CDR3 reads TGTGCCAGCAGGGACATCAACTACGAGCAGTACTTC. It yields the protein CASRDINYEQYF.

The rearrangement uses TRBV4-3 and TRBJ1-6, with 7 bases matching TRBD1. CDR1 LGHNA and CDR2 YSLEER come from the germline V gene. CDR3 length equals 15 residues. J lost 6 bases, V lost 4 bases, and 6 bases had no gene match. The CDR3 DNA reads as TGCGCCAGCAGCCGGGAGACAGGGACTAATTCACCCCTCCACTTT. It is translated as CASSRETGTNSPLHF.

The V gene is TRBV28, the J gene TRBJ2-7; D might be TRBD2 (5 bases). In germline, CDR1 is MDHEN, CDR2 SYDVKM. This CDR3 comprises 14 residues. V lost 3 bases and J lost 7, with 16 bases in between. CDR3 protein: CASSFGPGRGEQYF. DNA of the CDR3: TGTGCCAGCAGTTTCGGACCGGGTCGGGGTGAGCAGTACTTC.

The chain recombines TRBV4-1 with TRBJ1-2; perhaps TRBD1 as D (6 bases). The CDR3 is 17 amino acids. CDR1 MGHRA and CDR2 YSYEKL come from the germline V gene. V lost 4 bases and J 1 base, leaving 19 bases between the germline ends. The DNA of the CDR3 is TGCGCCAGCAGCCCGCAAACCCCTGACAGGATTAACTATGGCTACACCTTC. It encodes CASSPQTPDRINYGYTF.

The genes are TRBV5-1 and TRBJ2-1; the match to TRBD1 covers 9 bases. Germline-derived CDR1 and CDR2 are SGHRS and YFSETQ. V lost 0 bases to trimming and J lost 7 bases; unmatched junction nucleotides: 8. CDR3 length equals 16 residues. The CDR3 here is CASSLEAGQGRNEQFF. In DNA, the CDR3 is TGCGCCAGCAGCTTGGAAGCGGGACAGGGAAGAAATGAGCAGTTCTTC.

The chain uses TRBV30 and TRBJ2-2; unclear D gene. Germline CDR1 GTSNPN, CDR2 SVGIG (reference sequence). Trimming shortened V by 5 bases and J by 7 bases, and 8 bases separated the two germline ends. This CDR3 comprises 11 residues. Here the CDR3 reads CAWSVGGELFF. CDR3 nucleotides: TGTGCCTGGTCGGTCGGCGGGGAGCTGTTTTTT.

V gene TRBV9 combines with J gene TRBJ1-1; weak D call: TRBD1 (5 bases). Germline CDR1 and CDR2: SGDLS and YYNGEE. V lost 7 bases and J lost 5, with 12 bases in between. The CDR3 totals 12 residues. CDR3 sequence: CASGKGNTEAFF. For the CDR3, the DNA is TGTGCCAGCGGGAAGGGGAATACTGAAGCTTTCTTT.

V is TRBV7-9 and J is TRBJ1-2, with D tentatively TRBD1 (6 bases). The CDR3 extends over 14 amino acids. Germline CDR1 is SEHNR and CDR2 is FQNEAQ (reference sequence). Between the trimmed V and J ends, which lost 5 bases and 3 bases, there was a span of 13 bases. The CDR3 sequence: CASSPGEGYYGYTF. The DNA of the CDR3 is TGTGCCAGCAGCCCAGGGGAGGGTTACTATGGCTACACCTTC.